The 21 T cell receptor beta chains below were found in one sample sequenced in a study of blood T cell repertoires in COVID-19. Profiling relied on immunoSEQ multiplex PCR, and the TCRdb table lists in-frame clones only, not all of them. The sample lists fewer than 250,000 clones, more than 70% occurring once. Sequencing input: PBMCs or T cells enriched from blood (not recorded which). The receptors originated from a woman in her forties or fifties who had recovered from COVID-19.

The CDR3 spells CASSQDPGTGSYFSITGELFF. The CDR3, as DNA: TGCGCCAGCAGCCAAGACCCCGGGACAGGGTCCTACTTCAGCATCACCGGGGAGCTGTTTTTT. The chain links TRBV4-3 to TRBJ2-2; 9 bases match TRBD1. The CDR3 loop spans 21 amino acids. J was trimmed by 4 bases and V by 0 bases; bases with no gene match: 18. The germline V gene has CDR1 LGHNA and CDR2 YSLEER.

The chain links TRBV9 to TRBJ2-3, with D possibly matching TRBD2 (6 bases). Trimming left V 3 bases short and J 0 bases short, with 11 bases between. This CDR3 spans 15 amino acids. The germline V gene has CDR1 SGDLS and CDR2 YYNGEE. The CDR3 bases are TGTGCCAGCAGCGGGCGGGGAGCTAGCACAGATACGCAGTATTTT. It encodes CASSGRGASTDTQYF.

The CDR3 here is CASSEIEGTEAFF. CDR3 sequence (DNA): TGTGCCAGCAGTGAGATTGAGGGCACTGAAGCTTTCTTT. The chain recombines TRBV2 with TRBJ1-1; no reliable D call. Germline CDR1 reads SNHLY; CDR2 reads FYNNEI. This CDR3 has 13 amino acids. Trimming took off 3 bases at V and 4 bases at J, with 9 bases between the two ends.

CDR3 residues: CASSRQAGGSSDTQYF. The CDR3 DNA sequence: TGCGCCAGCAGCCGTCAAGCGGGAGGGAGTTCAGATACGCAGTATTTT. The gene calls are TRBV4-3 and TRBJ2-3; 10 bases align to TRBD2. With V trimmed by 4 bases and J by 4 bases, 8 bases remained unmatched. The CDR3 contains 16 residues. CDR1 is LGHNA, CDR2 YSLEER, per germline.

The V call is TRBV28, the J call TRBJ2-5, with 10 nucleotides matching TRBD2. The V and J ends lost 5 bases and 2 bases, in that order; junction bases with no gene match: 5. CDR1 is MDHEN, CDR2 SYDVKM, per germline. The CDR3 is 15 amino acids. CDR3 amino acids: CASSIAGGRQETQYF. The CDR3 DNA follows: TGTGCCAGCAGTATAGCGGGAGGAAGGCAAGAGACCCAGTACTTC. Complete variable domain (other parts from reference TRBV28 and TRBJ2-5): DVKVTQSSRYLVKRTGEKVFLECVQDMDHENMFWYRQDPGLGLRLIYFSYDVKMKEKGDIPEGYSVSREKKERFSLILESASTNQTSMYLCASSIAGGRQETQYFGPGTRLLVL.

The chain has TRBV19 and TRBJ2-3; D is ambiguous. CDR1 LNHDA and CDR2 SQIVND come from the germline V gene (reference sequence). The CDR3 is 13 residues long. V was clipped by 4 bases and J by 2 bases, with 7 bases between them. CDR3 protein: CASSTTPTDTQYF. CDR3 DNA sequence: TGTGCCAGTAGTACGACTCCCACAGATACGCAGTATTTT.

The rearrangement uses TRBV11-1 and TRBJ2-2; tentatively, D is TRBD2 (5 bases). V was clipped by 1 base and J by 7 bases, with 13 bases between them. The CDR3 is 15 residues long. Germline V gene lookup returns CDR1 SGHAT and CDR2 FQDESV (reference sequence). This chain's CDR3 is CASSLGGLLGGELFF. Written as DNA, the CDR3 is TGTGCCAGCAGCTTAGGCGGGCTCTTGGGCGGGGAGCTGTTTTTT.

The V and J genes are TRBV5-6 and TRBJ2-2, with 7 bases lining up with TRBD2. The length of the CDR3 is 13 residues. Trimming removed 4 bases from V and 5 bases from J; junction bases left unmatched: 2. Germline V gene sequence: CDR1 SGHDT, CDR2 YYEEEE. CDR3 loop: CASSAGRTGELFF. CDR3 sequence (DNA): TGTGCCAGCAGCGCCGGGAGGACCGGGGAGCTGTTTTTT.

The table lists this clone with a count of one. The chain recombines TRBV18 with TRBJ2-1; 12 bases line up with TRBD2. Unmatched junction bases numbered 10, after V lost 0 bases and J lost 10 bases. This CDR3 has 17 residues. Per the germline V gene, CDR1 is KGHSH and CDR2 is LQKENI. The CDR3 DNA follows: TGTGCCAGCTCACCACCGGGAAGACTAGCGGGAGCTCGGGAGCAGTTCTTC. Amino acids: CASSPPGRLAGAREQFF. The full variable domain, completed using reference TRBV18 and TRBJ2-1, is NAGVMQNPRHLVRRRGQEARLRCSPMKGHSHVYWYRQLPEEGLKFMVYLQKENIIDESGMPKERFSAEFPKEGPSILRIQQVVRGDSAAYFCASSPPGRLAGAREQFFGPGTRLTVL.

The CDR3: CASSPQLGGERGGYTF. The DNA for the CDR3 is TGTGCCAGCAGCCCCCAGCTAGGAGGGGAGAGGGGAGGCTACACCTTC. J is TRBJ1-2 and V is TRBV3-1 (or the pseudogene TRBV3-2); TRBD1 is a possible D gene (5 bases). V dropped 4 bases and J dropped 8 bases, with 23 bases sitting between them. Germline CDR1 is LGHDT and CDR2 is YNNKEL (reference sequence). The CDR3 covers 16 residues.

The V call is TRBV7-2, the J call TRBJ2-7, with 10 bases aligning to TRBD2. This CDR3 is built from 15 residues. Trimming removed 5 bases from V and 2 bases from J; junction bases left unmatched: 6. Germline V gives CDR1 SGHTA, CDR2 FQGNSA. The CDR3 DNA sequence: TGTGCCAGCAGCCCGAGGACTAGCGGAACCTACGAGCAGTACTTC. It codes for CASSPRTSGTYEQYF.

CDR3 DNA sequence: TGTGCCAGCAGTCGGACAGGGTTCGGCGGGGAGCTGTTTTTT. Translating it yields CASSRTGFGGELFF. This chain connects TRBV28 to TRBJ2-2; 8 nucleotides line up with TRBD1. This CDR3 is built from 14 residues. Germline-derived CDR1 and CDR2 are MDHEN and SYDVKM. The V segment lost 5 bases and the J segment 7 bases; nucleotides outside the gene matches: 6. Filled out from reference TRBV28 and TRBJ2-2, the complete variable domain reads DVKVTQSSRYLVKRTGEKVFLECVQDMDHENMFWYRQDPGLGLRLIYFSYDVKMKEKGDIPEGYSVSREKKERFSLILESASTNQTSMYLCASSRTGFGGELFFGEGSRLTVL.

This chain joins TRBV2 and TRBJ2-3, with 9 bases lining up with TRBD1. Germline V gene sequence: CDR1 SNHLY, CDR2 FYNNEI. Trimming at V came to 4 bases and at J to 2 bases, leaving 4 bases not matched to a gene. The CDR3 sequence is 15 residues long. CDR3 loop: CASSAGTGYTDTQYF. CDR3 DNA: TGTGCCAGCAGTGCCGGGACAGGGTACACAGATACGCAGTATTTT. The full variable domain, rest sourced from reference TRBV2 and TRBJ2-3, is EPEVTQTPSHQVTQMGQEVILRCVPISNHLYFYWYRQILGQKVEFLVSFYNNEISEKSEIFDDQFSVERPDGSNFTLKIRSTKLEDSAMYFCASSAGTGYTDTQYFGPGTRLTVL.

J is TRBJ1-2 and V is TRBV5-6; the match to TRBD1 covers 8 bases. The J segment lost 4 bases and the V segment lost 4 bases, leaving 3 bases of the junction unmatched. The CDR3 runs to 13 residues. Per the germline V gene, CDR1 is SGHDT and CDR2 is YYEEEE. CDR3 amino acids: CASSPGGGYGYTF. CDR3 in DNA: TGTGCCAGCAGCCCAGGGGGCGGCTATGGCTACACCTTC. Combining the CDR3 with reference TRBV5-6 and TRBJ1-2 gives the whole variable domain DAGVTQSPTHLIKTRGQQVTLRCSPKSGHDTVSWYQQALGQGPQFIFQYYEEEERQRGNFPDRFSGHQFPNYSSELNVNALLLGDSALYLCASSPGGGYGYTFGSGTRLTVV.

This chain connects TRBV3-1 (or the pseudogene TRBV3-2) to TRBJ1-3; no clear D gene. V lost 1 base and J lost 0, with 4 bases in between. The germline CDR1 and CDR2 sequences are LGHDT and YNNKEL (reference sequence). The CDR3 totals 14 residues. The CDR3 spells CASSQGSSGNTIYF. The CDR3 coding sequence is TGTGCCAGCAGCCAAGGGAGCTCTGGAAACACCATATATTTT.

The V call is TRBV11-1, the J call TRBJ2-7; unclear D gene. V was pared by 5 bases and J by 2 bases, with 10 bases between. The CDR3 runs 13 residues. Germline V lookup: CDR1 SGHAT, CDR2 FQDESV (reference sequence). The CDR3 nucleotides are TGTGCCAGCAGCCTGGATGGGCCCTACGAGCAGTACTTC. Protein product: CASSLDGPYEQYF. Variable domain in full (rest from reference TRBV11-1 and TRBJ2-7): EAEVAQSPRYKITEKSQAVAFWCDPISGHATLYWYRQILGQGPELLVQFQDESVVDDSQLPKDRFSAERLKGVDSTLKIQPAELGDSAMYLCASSLDGPYEQYFGPGTRLTVT.

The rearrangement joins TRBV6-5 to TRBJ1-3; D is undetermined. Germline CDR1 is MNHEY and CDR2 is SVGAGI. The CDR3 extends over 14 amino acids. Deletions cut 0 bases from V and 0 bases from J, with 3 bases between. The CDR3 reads CASSYSNSGNTIYF. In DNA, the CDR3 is TGTGCCAGCAGTTACTCCAACTCTGGAAACACCATATATTTT.

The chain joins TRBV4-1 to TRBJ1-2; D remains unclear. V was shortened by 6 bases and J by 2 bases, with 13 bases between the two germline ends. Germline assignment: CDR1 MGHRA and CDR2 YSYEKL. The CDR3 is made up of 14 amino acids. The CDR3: CASRPNDGNYGYTF. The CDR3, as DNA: TGCGCCAGCAGACCAAACGACGGGAACTATGGCTACACCTTC.

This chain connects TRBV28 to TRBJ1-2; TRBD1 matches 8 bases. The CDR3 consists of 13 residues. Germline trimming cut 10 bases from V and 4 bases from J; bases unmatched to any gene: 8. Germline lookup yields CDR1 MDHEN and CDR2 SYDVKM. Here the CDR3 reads CATTQGGVYGYTF. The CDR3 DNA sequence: TGTGCCACTACACAGGGGGGGGTCTATGGCTACACCTTC.

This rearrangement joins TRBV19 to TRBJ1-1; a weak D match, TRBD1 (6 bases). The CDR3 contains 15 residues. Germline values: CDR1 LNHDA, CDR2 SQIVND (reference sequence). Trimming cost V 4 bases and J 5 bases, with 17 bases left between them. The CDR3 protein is CASSNRETGRTEAFF. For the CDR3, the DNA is TGTGCCAGTAGTAACAGGGAGACCGGCAGGACTGAAGCTTTCTTT.

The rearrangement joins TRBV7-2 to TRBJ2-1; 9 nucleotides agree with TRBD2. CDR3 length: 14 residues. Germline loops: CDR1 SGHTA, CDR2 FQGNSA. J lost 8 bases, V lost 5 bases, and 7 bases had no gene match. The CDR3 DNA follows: TGTGCCAGCAGCCCGGGACTAGCTTGGGATGAGCAGTTCTTC. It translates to CASSPGLAWDEQFF.